This TCR beta chain stems from a study of T cell responses to AZD1222 COVID-19 vaccine. Profiling relied on immunoSEQ multiplex PCR, and the TCRdb table lists in-frame clones only, not all of them. The data show approximately 140,000 clones, around 90% seen once. The TCR was taken from an adult who received the AZD1222 COVID-19 vaccine. Here the sequenced sample was peripheral blood, taken 28 days after the second AZD1222 dose.

CDR3 nucleotide sequence: TGTGCCTGGAGTGTGTTAGAAAACACTGAAGCTTTCTTT. Encoded protein: CAWSVLENTEAFF. The chain joins TRBV30 to TRBJ1-1; D not certain. CDR1 is GTSNPN, CDR2 SVGIG, per germline (reference sequence). V was pared by 0 bases and J by 2 bases, with 7 bases between. This CDR3 has 13 residues.